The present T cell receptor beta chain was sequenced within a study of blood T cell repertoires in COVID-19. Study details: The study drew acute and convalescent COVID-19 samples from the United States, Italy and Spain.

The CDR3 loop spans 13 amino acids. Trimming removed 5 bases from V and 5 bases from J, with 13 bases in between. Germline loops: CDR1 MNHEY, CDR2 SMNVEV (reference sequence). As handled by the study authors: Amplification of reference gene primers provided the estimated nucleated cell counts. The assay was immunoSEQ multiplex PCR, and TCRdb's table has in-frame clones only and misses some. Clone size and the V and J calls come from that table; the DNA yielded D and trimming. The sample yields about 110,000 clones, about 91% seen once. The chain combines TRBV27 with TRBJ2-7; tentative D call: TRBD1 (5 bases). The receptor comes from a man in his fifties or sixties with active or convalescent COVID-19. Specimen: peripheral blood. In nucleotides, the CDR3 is TGTGCCAGCAGTCAGGGCTTTGGGGACGAGCAGTACTTC. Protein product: CASSQGFGDEQYF.